This TCR beta chain was obtained from a study of T cell changes during pregnancy in multiple sclerosis. Trimming took 0 bases from V and 1 from J; bases not matched to a gene: 4. Germline V gene sequence: CDR1 SQVTM, CDR2 ANQGSEA. This CDR3 region has 15 residues. TCRdb keeps only in-frame clones here, not all; method: immunoSEQ multiplex PCR. The sample records 84,000 or so clones, 85% to 95% being singletons. The source was peripheral blood, collected in the third trimester of pregnancy. The TCR comes from a female donor with multiple sclerosis, enrolled in a pregnancy study. J is TRBJ2-7 and V is TRBV29-1; 9 bases are a match to TRBD1. The CDR3 is CSVEDRQGVSYEQYF. The CDR3 DNA is TGCAGCGTTGAAGATAGACAGGGGGTTTCCTACGAGCAGTACTTC.